One and the same sample provided the 27 T cell receptor beta chains below, sequenced in a study of a mutant IDH1 vaccine in newly diagnosed glioma. Time point: week 47, end of study. Topical imiquimod accompanied each vaccine dose, which consisted of 300 ug of mutant IDH1 20-mer peptide. The data were produced by immunoSEQ multiplex PCR, yet TCRdb's version contains in-frame clones alone and is incomplete. The data contain 50,000 or so clones, about 88% of them singletons. Their recognized antigens are unknown. The sequenced sample was PBMCs, obtained from a glioma patient whose treatment included an IDH1 peptide vaccine. These receptors all stem from a woman aged 30 to 39 with glioma. Some clones in this sample may be carry-over from other donors' samples.

The chain carries TRBV30 and TRBJ2-3; D not resolved. Germline V gives CDR1 GTSNPN, CDR2 SVGIG (reference sequence). Trimming took 7 bases from V and 14 from J, leaving 22 bases between them. The CDR3 runs 12 residues. This CDR3 is CASEYRPLSLYF. The CDR3 DNA sequence: TGTGCCTCCGAATATCGACCCCTATCGCTGTATTTT.

The chain has TRBV6-1 and TRBJ1-3; D ambiguous. This CDR3 has 15 residues. The V end was cut by 8 bases, the J end by 0 bases, with 14 bases between. CDR1 and CDR2 from the germline V gene are MNHNS and SASEGT. The CDR3 sequence is CASRPLQSSGNTIYF. CDR3 nucleotides: TGTGCCAGCCGACCCCTCCAGAGCTCTGGAAACACCATATATTTT.

The J gene is TRBJ1-1, the V gene TRBV5-4; TRBD1 might be the D (6 bases). V gave up 0 bases and J gave up 3 bases, with 12 bases separating them. CDR1 is SGHNT, CDR2 YYREEE, per germline (reference sequence). The CDR3 has 15 amino acids. This CDR3 is CASSLGGGLHTEAFF. The CDR3 DNA is TGTGCCAGCAGCTTGGGGGGGGGCTTGCACACTGAAGCTTTCTTT.

This chain joins TRBV27 and TRBJ2-3; the D call may be TRBD1 or TRBD2 (5 bases each). CDR1 is MNHEY and CDR2 is SMNVEV in the germline V gene (reference sequence). The CDR3 covers 14 residues. V was trimmed by 4 bases and J by 7 bases, leaving 15 bases between them. The CDR3 region has the DNA TGTGCCAGCAGTTCTCGCCGTGGGGGAAATACGCAGTATTTT. It codes for CASSSRRGGNTQYF.

The chain is built from TRBV10-2 and TRBJ2-3; no clear D. The germline CDR1 and CDR2 sequences are WSHSY and SAAADI. The CDR3 sequence is 13 residues long. The V end was cut by 8 bases, the J end by 2 bases, with 11 bases between. CDR3 nucleotides: TGCGCCAGCCGGCCTAGTAACACAGATACGCAGTATTTT. Its protein is CASRPSNTDTQYF.

The CDR3 DNA reads as TGTGCCGCCACAGGGGCCTACGAGCAGTACTTC. It translates to CAATGAYEQYF. This chain connects TRBV10-3 to TRBJ2-7, with 7 nucleotides matching TRBD1. From germline, CDR1 is ENHRY and CDR2 SYGVKD. The V and J ends lost 11 bases and 2 bases, in that order; junction bases with no gene match: 3. This CDR3 comprises 11 residues.

This chain links TRBV4-1 with TRBJ2-1, with TRBD2 identical over 8 bases. The V and J ends lost 3 bases and 8 bases, in that order; junction bases with no gene match: 9. CDR1 and CDR2 from the germline V gene are MGHRA and YSYEKL. The CDR3 loop spans 15 amino acids. The CDR3 sequence: CASSHHPPGGDEQFF. CDR3 nucleotide sequence: TGCGCCAGCAGCCACCATCCTCCGGGGGGGGATGAGCAGTTCTTC.

The V and J genes are TRBV18 and TRBJ1-4, with D maybe TRBD1 (6 bases). This CDR3 region has 14 residues. Trimming took off 2 bases at V and 8 bases at J, with 12 bases between the two ends. CDR1 KGHSH and CDR2 LQKENI come from the germline V gene. CDR3 loop: CASSPGGAGEKLFF. The DNA of the CDR3 is TGTGCCAGCTCACCAGGGGGGGCTGGGGAAAAACTGTTTTTT.

The CDR3 spells CASSLVASRETQYF. In nucleotides, the CDR3 is TGTGCCAGCAGCTTAGTAGCTAGTAGAGAGACCCAGTACTTC. V is TRBV11-1 and J is TRBJ2-5; D is uncertain. Between the trimmed V and J ends, which lost 1 base and 4 bases, there was a span of 10 bases. The CDR3 sequence is 14 residues long. The germline V gene encodes CDR1 SGHAT and CDR2 FQDESV (reference sequence).

The V gene is TRBV9, the J gene TRBJ1-1; maybe TRBD1 (5 bases). The V end was cut by 0 bases, the J end by 6 bases, with 18 bases between. The CDR3 is made up of 16 amino acids. Per the germline V gene, CDR1 is SGDLS and CDR2 is YYNGEE. For the CDR3, the DNA is TGTGCCAGCAGCGTAGAATGGGGTCGGGGGGATGCTGAAGCTTTCTTT. Translation: CASSVEWGRGDAEAFF.

CDR3 bases: TGTGCCAGCAGCTTAGGCCCCGGTCAGCCCCAGCATTTT. Protein sequence: CASSLGPGQPQHF. J is TRBJ1-5 and V is TRBV7-8; no reliable D call. This CDR3 is 13 amino acids long. Germline CDR1 reads SGHVS; CDR2 reads FQNEAQ. Trimming removed 1 base from V and 6 bases from J, with 7 bases in between.

The chain has TRBV5-5 and TRBJ2-3; D remains unclear. The CDR3 is 12 residues long. The V and J ends lost 0 bases and 5 bases respectively, with 4 bases between them. From germline, CDR1 is SGHKS and CDR2 YYEKEE (reference sequence). The CDR3 region is CASSLERDTQYF. The CDR3 DNA sequence: TGTGCCAGCAGCTTGGAGAGAGATACGCAGTATTTT.

The rearrangement uses TRBV6-5 and TRBJ1-1, with 7 positions matching TRBD1. V shed 0 bases, J shed 1 base, and the junction held 2 bases outside the gene matches. The CDR3 extends over 15 amino acids. CDR1 MNHEY and CDR2 SVGAGI come from the germline V gene. CDR3 bases: TGTGCCAGCAGTTACTCTTACAGGGGGAACACTGAAGCTTTCTTT. This translates into CASSYSYRGNTEAFF.

This clone was found a few times. V and J are TRBV11-3 and TRBJ1-2, with a tentative D call TRBD1 (6 bases). Between the trimmed V and J ends, which lost 0 bases and 3 bases, there was a span of 14 bases. The germline CDR1 and CDR2 sequences are SGHNT and YENEEA. This CDR3 is 16 amino acids long. CDR3 sequence reads: CASSLEGRGGYYGYTF. CDR3 nucleotides: TGTGCCAGCAGCTTAGAGGGTCGCGGGGGCTACTATGGCTACACCTTC.

The chain couples TRBV4-1 to TRBJ1-4; D not certain. Trimming shortened V by 2 bases and J by 12 bases, and 16 bases separated the two germline ends. Germline CDR1 is MGHRA and CDR2 is YSYEKL. This CDR3 contains 14 residues. The CDR3 DNA reads as TGCGCCAGCAGCCAAATCCCCTCGATCGGTCAACTGTTTTTT. Residues: CASSQIPSIGQLFF.

In DNA, the CDR3 is TGCAGCGTTGAAAGGGACAGGGCCTACAATGAGCAGTTCTTC. Protein sequence: CSVERDRAYNEQFF. The gene calls are TRBV29-1 and TRBJ2-1, with 9 positions matching TRBD1. There are 14 residues in the CDR3. V was pared by 2 bases and J by 2 bases, with 1 base of the junction left unmatched. Per germline, CDR1 SQVTM and CDR2 ANQGSEA.

This clone showed up just once. The chain combines TRBV6-6 with TRBJ1-5; D uncertain. Trimming cost V 2 bases and J 1 base, with 9 bases left between them. The CDR3 totals 15 residues. CDR1 is MNHNY, CDR2 SVGAGI, per germline (reference sequence). The CDR3 here is CASSYDPGSNQPQHF. The CDR3 nucleotides are TGTGCCAGCAGTTACGACCCTGGGAGCAATCAGCCCCAGCATTTT.

This chain connects TRBV5-6 to TRBJ1-4; 9 nucleotides align to TRBD1. The CDR3 sequence is 18 residues long. Germline V CDR1 and CDR2: SGHDT, YYEEEE. Germline trimming cut 2 bases from V and 2 bases from J; bases unmatched to any gene: 10. CDR3 nucleotides: TGTGCCAGCAGCTTTTCGGGACAGGGCAGTTTTACTAATGAAAAACTGTTTTTT. As protein: CASSFSGQGSFTNEKLFF.

J is TRBJ1-5 and V is TRBV28; a weak D match, TRBD1 (6 bases). Germline V CDR1 and CDR2: MDHEN, SYDVKM. The ends were cut back, 3 bases at V and 4 bases at J, with 13 bases in the middle. The CDR3 covers 15 residues. CDR3 residues: CASSLYRAENQPQHF. CDR3 coding DNA: TGTGCCAGCAGTTTGTACAGGGCTGAGAATCAGCCCCAGCATTTT.

The genes are TRBV27 and TRBJ1-4; TRBD1 agrees at 8 bases. The J segment lost 6 bases and the V segment lost 5 bases, leaving 11 bases of the junction unmatched. CDR1 and CDR2 from the germline V gene are MNHEY and SMNVEV (reference sequence). CDR3 length: 16 residues. The CDR3 DNA reads as TGTGCCAGCAGTCCCTATCGGACAGGGTGGCATGAAAAACTGTTTTTT. Its protein is CASSPYRTGWHEKLFF.

This chain joins TRBV7-8 and TRBJ1-2, with 10 positions matching TRBD1. The V gene's germline CDR1 is SGHVS and CDR2 FQNEAQ. Trimming at V came to 2 bases and at J to 5 bases, leaving 8 bases not matched to a gene. The CDR3 loop spans 16 amino acids. The CDR3 spells CASSLRPGQGRYGYTF. The CDR3 DNA reads as TGTGCCAGCAGCTTACGGCCGGGACAGGGGAGGTATGGCTACACCTTC.

The chain uses TRBV6-4 and TRBJ2-2; a possible D gene is TRBD1 (5 bases). Germline-derived CDR1 and CDR2 are MRHNA and SNTAGT. V lost 3 bases and J lost 8, with 10 bases in between. The CDR3 sequence is 13 residues long. The DNA for the CDR3 is TGTGCCAGCAGTGATCCTGGGGCAGGGGAGCTGTTTTTT. It translates to CASSDPGAGELFF.

V usage is TRBV10-1 and J usage is TRBJ1-1; perhaps TRBD1 as D (5 bases). Germline lookup yields CDR1 WNHNN and CDR2 SYGVQD (reference sequence). V lost 0 bases, J lost 11 bases, and 10 bases lay in between. The CDR3 has 12 amino acids. The CDR3 DNA follows: TGCGCCAGCAGTGAGTCGAGTGAGGGGGCTTTCTTT. Translation: CASSESSEGAFF.

The chain recombines TRBV19 with TRBJ2-7, with D unresolved. CDR3 length equals 14 residues. CDR1 and CDR2 from the germline V gene are LNHDA and SQIVND (reference sequence). V lost 5 bases to trimming and J lost 2 bases, with 13 bases between them. CDR3 nucleotides: TGTGCCAGTAGTGTCCCTTGGATTCCCTACGAGCAGTACTTC. Translation: CASSVPWIPYEQYF.

A single count supports this clone. The J gene is TRBJ1-4, the V gene TRBV30; D is perhaps TRBD1 (6 bases). The CDR3 contains 13 residues. Germline-derived CDR1 and CDR2 are GTSNPN and SVGIG (reference sequence). Trimming stripped 1 base from V and 8 bases from J, with 11 bases between. In DNA, the CDR3 is TGTGCCTGGAGTGGGGGGCCTCGGGAAAAACTGTTTTTT. Translated, it gives CAWSGGPREKLFF.

The gene calls are TRBV6-1 and TRBJ2-4; D remains unclear. Trimming shortened V by 7 bases and J by 1 base, and 8 bases separated the two germline ends. This CDR3 is built from 13 residues. The germline V gene has CDR1 MNHNS and CDR2 SASEGT. The CDR3 loop reads CASKSRAKNIQYF. The CDR3 DNA is TGTGCCAGCAAGAGCAGGGCCAAAAACATTCAGTACTTC.

The chain has TRBV19 and TRBJ2-5; perhaps D is TRBD1 or TRBD2 (5 bases each). CDR1 and CDR2 (germline): LNHDA, SQIVND (reference sequence). This CDR3 spans 15 amino acids. V dropped 8 bases and J dropped 2 bases, with 18 bases sitting between them. For the CDR3, the DNA is TGTGCCAGTTCCGCCCAGGGCGGGTTACAAGAGACCCAGTACTTC. It is translated as CASSAQGGLQETQYF. The full variable domain, its missing parts supplied by reference TRBV19 and TRBJ2-5, is DGGITQSPKYLFRKEGQNVTLSCEQNLNHDAMYWYRQDPGQGLRLIYYSQIVNDFQKGDIAEGYSVSREKKESFPLTVTSAQKNPTAFYLCASSAQGGLQETQYFGPGTRLLVL.